This TCR beta chain comes out of a study of CD4+ T cells in melanoma. This CDR3 has 14 amino acids. V was shortened by 2 bases and J by 2 bases, with 7 bases between the two germline ends. The germline V gene encodes CDR1 SGDLS and CDR2 YYNGEE. Concerning this clone: What it recognizes is unknown.

General study points: A reported correlation linked neoantigen-specific CD4+ T cells to CD8+, macrophage and B cell function. In melanoma, neoantigen-specific CD4+ T cells reportedly differed in differentiation state.

Data came from immunoSEQ multiplex PCR; TCRdb stores just in-frame clones and leaves some out. The table has 10,000 to 12,000 clones, approximately 70% seen once. The specimen sequenced was cells from a culture (not recorded whether cultured in vitro). V is TRBV9 and J is TRBJ2-2; D uncertain. The source is a human donor with melanoma. The CDR3 region is CASSVSYNTGELFF. CDR3 DNA sequence: TGTGCCAGCAGCGTCAGCTATAACACCGGGGAGCTGTTTTTT.